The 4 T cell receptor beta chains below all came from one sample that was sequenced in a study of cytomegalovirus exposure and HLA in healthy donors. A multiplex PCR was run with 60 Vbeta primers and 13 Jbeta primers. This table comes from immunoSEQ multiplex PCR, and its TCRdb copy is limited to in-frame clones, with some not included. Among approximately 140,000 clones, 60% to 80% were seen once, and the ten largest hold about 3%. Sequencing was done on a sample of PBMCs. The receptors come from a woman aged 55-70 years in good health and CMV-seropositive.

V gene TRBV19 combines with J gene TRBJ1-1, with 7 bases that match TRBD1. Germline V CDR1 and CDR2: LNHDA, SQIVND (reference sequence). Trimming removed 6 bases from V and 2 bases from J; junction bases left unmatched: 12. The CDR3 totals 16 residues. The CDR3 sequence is CASRTYPGQLNTEAFF. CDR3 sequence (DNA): TGTGCCAGTAGGACCTATCCGGGACAGTTAAACACTGAAGCTTTCTTT. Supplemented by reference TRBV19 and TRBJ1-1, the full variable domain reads DGGITQSPKYLFRKEGQNVTLSCEQNLNHDAMYWYRQDPGQGLRLIYYSQIVNDFQKGDIAEGYSVSREKKESFPLTVTSAQKNPTAFYLCASRTYPGQLNTEAFFGQGTRLTVV.

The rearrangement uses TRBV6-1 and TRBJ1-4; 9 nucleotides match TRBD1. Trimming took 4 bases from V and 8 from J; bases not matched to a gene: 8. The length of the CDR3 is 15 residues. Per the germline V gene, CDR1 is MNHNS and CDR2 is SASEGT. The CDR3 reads CASSASGTGYEKLFF. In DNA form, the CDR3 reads TGTGCCAGCAGTGCGTCCGGGACAGGGTACGAAAAACTGTTTTTT.

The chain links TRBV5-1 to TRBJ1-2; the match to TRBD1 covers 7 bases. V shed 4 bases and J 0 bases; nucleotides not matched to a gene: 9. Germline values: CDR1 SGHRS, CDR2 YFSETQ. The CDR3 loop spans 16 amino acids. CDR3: CASSNRQGFSNYGYTF. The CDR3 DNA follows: TGCGCCAGCAGCAACCGACAGGGTTTTTCTAACTATGGCTACACCTTC.

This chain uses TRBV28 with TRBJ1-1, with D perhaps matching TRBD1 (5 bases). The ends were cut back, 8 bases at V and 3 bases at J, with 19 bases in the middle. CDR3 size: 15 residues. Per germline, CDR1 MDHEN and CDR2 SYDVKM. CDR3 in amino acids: CASQRRGWRDTEAFF. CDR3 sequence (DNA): TGTGCCAGCCAACGGCGGGGGTGGAGGGACACTGAAGCTTTCTTT.